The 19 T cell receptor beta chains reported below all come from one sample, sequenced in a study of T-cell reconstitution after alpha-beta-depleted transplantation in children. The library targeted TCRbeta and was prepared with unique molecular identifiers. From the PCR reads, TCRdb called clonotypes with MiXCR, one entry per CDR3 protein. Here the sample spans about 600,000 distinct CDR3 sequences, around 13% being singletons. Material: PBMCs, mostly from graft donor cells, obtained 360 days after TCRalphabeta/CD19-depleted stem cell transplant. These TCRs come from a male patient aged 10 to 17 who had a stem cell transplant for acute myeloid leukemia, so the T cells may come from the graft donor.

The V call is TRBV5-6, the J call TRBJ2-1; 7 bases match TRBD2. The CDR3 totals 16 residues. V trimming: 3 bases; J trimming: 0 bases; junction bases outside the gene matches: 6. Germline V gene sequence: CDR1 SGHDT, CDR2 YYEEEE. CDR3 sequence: CASSSGGLLSYNEQFF. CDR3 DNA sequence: TGTGCCAGCAGCTCGGGGGGACTACTCTCCTACAATGAGCAGTTCTTC.

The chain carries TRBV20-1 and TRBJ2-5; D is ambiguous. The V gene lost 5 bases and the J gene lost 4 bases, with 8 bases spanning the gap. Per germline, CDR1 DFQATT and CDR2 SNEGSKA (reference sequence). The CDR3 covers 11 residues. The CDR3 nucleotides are TGCAGTGCTCAGGATGGAGAGACCCAGTACTTC. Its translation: CSAQDGETQYF.

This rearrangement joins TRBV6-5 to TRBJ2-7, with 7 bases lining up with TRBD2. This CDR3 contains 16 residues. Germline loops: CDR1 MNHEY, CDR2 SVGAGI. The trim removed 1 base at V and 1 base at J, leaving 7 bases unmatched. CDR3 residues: CASSYWEGRGSYEQYF. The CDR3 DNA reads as TGTGCCAGCAGTTACTGGGAGGGGCGGGGGTCCTACGAGCAGTACTTC.

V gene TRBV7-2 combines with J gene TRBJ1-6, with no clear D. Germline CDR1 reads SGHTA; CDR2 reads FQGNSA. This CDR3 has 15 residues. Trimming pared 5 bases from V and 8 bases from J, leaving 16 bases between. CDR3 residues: CASSLSPPGDSPLHF. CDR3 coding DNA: TGTGCCAGCAGCCTGAGTCCCCCAGGCGATTCACCCCTCCACTTT.

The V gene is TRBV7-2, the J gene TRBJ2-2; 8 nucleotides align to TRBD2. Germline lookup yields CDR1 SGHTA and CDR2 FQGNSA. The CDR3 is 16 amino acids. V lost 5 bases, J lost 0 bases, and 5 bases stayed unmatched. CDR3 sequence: CASSILAGTNTGELFF. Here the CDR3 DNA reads TGTGCCAGCAGCATCTTAGCGGGGACGAACACCGGGGAGCTGTTTTTT.

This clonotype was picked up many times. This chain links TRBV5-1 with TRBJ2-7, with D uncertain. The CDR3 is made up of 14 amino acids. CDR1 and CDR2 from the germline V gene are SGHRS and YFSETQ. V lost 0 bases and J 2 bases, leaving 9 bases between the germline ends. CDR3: CASSLGTLAYEQYF. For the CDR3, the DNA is TGCGCCAGCAGCTTGGGGACGTTAGCCTACGAGCAGTACTTC. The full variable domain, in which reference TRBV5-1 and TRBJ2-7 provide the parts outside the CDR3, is KAGVTQTPRYLIKTRGQQVTLSCSPISGHRSVSWYQQTPGQGLQFLFEYFSETQRNKGNFPGRFSGRQFSNSRSEMNVSTLELGDSALYLCASSLGTLAYEQYFGPGTRLTVT.

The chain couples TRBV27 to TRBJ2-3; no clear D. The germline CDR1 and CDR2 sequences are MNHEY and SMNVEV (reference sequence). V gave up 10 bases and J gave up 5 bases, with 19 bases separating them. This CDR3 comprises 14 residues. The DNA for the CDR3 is TGTGCCACCAAGTTCCCCCAACGCGGAGATACGCAGTATTTT. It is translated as CATKFPQRGDTQYF.

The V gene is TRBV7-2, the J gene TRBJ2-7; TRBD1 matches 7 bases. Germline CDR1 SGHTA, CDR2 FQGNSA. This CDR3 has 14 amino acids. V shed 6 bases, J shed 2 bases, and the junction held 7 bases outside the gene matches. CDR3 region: CASRTGTPTYEQYF. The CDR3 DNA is TGTGCCAGCAGGACAGGGACCCCTACCTACGAGCAGTACTTC.

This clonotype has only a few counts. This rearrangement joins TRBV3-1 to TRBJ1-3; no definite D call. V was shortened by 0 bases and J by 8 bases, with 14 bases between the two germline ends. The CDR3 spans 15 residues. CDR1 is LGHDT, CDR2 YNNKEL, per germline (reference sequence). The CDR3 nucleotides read TGTGCCAGCAGCCAAGACCCTCCTGAGGCTTACACCATATATTTT. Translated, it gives CASSQDPPEAYTIYF.

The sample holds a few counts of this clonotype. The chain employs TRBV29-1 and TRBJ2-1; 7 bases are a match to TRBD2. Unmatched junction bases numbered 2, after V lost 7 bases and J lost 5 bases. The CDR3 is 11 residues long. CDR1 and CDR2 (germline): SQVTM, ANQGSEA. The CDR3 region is CSGGTNNEQFF. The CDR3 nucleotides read TGCAGCGGGGGGACTAACAATGAGCAGTTCTTC.

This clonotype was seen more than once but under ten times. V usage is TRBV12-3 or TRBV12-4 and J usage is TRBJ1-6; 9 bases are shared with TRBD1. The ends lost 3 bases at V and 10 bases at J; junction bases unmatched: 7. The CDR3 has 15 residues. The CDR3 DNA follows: TGTGCCAGCAGTTTTTGGGGACAGGGTTCATCACCCCTCCACTTT. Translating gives CASSFWGQGSSPLHF.

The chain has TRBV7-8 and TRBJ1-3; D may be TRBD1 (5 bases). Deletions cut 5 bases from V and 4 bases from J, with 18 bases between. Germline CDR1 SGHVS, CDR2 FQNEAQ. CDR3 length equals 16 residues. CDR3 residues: CASSPRARGAGNTIYF. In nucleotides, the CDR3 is TGTGCCAGCAGCCCCCGGGCAAGGGGTGCCGGAAACACCATATATTTT.

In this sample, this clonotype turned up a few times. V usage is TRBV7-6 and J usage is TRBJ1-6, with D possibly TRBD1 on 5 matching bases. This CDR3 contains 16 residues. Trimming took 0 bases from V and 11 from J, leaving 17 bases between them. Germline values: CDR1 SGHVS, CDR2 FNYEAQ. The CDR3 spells CASSLAATVLHPPLHF. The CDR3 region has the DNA TGTGCCAGCAGCTTAGCCGCGACAGTTTTGCACCCACCCCTCCACTTT.

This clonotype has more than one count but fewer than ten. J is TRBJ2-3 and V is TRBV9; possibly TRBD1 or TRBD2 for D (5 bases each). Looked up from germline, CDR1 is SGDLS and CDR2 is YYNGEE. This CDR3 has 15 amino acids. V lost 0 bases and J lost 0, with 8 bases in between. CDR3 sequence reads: CASSVGGSSTDTQYF. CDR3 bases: TGTGCCAGCAGCGTAGGGGGGAGTAGCACAGATACGCAGTATTTT. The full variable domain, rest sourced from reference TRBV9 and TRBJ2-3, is DSGVTQTPKHLITATGQRVTLRCSPRSGDLSVYWYQQSLDQGLQFLIQYYNGEERAKGNILERFSAQQFPDLHSELNLSSLELGDSALYFCASSVGGSSTDTQYFGPGTRLTVL.

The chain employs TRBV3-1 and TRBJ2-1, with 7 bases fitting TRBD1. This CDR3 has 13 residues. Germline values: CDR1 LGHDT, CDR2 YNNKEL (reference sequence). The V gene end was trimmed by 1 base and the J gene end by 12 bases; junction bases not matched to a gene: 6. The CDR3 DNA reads TGTGCCAGCAGCCAAGTCAGGGGGACGCTGCAGTTCTTC. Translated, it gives CASSQVRGTLQFF.

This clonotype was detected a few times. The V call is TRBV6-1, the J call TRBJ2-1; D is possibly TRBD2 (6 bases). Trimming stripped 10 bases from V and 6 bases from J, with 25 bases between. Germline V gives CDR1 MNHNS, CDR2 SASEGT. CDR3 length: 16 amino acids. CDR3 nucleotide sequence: TGTGCCACTCGGGCAGGGTTGGCTGGGACTGGCAATGAGCAGTTCTTC. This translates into CATRAGLAGTGNEQFF.

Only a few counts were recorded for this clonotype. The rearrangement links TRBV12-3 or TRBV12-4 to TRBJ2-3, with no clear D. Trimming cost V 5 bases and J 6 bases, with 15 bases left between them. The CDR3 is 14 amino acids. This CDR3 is CASSTFRAWDTQYF. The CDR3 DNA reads TGTGCCAGCAGTACCTTTAGGGCCTGGGATACGCAGTATTTT.

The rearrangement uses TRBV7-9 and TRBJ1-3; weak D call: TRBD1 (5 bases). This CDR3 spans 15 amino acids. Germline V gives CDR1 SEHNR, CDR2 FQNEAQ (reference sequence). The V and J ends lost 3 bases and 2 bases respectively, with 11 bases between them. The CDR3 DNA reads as TGTGCCAGCAGCTTCGGGGGGTCGGCTGGAAACACCATATATTTT. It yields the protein CASSFGGSAGNTIYF.

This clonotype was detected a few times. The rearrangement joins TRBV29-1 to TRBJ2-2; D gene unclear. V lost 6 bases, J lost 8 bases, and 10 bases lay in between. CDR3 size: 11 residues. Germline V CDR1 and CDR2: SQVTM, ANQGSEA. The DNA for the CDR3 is TGCAGCGTCCGGGTTTTAGGGGAGCTGTTTTTT. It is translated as CSVRVLGELFF.